This T cell receptor beta chain was recovered during a study of blood T cell repertoires in COVID-19. Looking at the study overall: Collection of acute and convalescent COVID-19 samples took place in the United States, Italy and Spain.

Assay: immunoSEQ multiplex PCR; the TCRdb copy retains only in-frame clones and omits some. The data hold approximately 150,000 clones, with over 75% observed a single time. CDR1 MNHNY and CDR2 SVGAGI come from the germline V gene (reference sequence). The CDR3 extends over 14 amino acids. V lost 4 bases and J lost 1, with 8 bases in between. The source of this sequence is a man aged 55 to 69 with active or convalescent COVID-19. Material: peripheral blood. The chain uses TRBV6-6 and TRBJ1-3, with a tentative D call TRBD1 (6 bases). The CDR3 protein is CASSFGTSGNTIYF. Written as DNA, the CDR3 is TGTGCCAGCAGTTTCGGGACATCTGGAAACACCATATATTTT.